This T cell receptor (beta chain) came from a study of blood T cell repertoires in COVID-19. Authors' data handling: Amplifying reference gene primers gave estimates of nucleated cell counts. The table came from immunoSEQ multiplex PCR; TCRdb's copy has only in-frame clones and leaves some out. V and J calls and clone size are copied from that table; D and trimming were computed from the DNA. The top ten clones hold around 14% of a sample with under 150,000 clones, around 80% of them seen once. This CDR3 is built from 16 residues. V dropped 0 bases and J dropped 2; count of bases not matched to a gene: 2. Germline CDR1 and CDR2: KGHSH and LQKENI.

This sequence was found in a man older than 75 with acute or convalescent COVID-19. Sequencing was done on a sample of peripheral blood. The rearrangement links TRBV18 to TRBJ2-3; 10 positions agree with TRBD2. The CDR3 is CASSPPTSGYTDTQYF. In nucleotides, the CDR3 is TGTGCCAGCTCACCACCGACTAGCGGGTACACAGATACGCAGTATTTT.